Listed below are T cell receptor beta chains from one sample, sequenced in a study of a mutant IDH1 vaccine in newly diagnosed glioma. Assay: immunoSEQ multiplex PCR; the TCRdb copy retains only in-frame clones and omits some. This sample has 35,000 to 45,000 clones, with approximately 83% found just once. Their target antigens are unknown. The sequences come from PBMCs, collected from a glioma patient whose treatment included an IDH1 peptide vaccine. The receptor set was obtained from a woman between 45 and 60 years old with glioma. CDR3s include the opening cysteine and the closing phenylalanine or tryptophan. The D gene is left open where the match is weak. Clone sizes are given selectively: once, few, many, or a class where the clone is expanded.

clone_size	j_call	d_call	v_call	cdr3_nt	cdr3_aa
.	TRBJ1-1	.	TRBV10-3	TGTGCCATCAGGGAAAGGTCGGAGAAAGATGAAGCTTTCTTT	CAIRERSEKDEAFF
.	TRBJ1-1	.	TRBV19	TGTGCCAGTAGTATAGATACGGGGAGCCTAATGAACACTGAAGCTTTCTTT	CASSIDTGSLMNTEAFF
.	TRBJ2-4	.	TRBV7-2	TGTGCCAGCAGCATTGGACAGAACCTAGCCAAAAACATTCAGTACTTC	CASSIGQNLAKNIQYF
.	TRBJ1-4	TRBD1	TRBV2	TGTGCCAGCAGGGAACAGGGGGCGACTAATGAAAAACTGTTTTTT	CASREQGATNEKLFF
once	TRBJ2-3	TRBD2	TRBV6-1	TGTGCCAGCAGTGGACTAGCGGGGGGGCCAGATACGCAGTATTTT	CASSGLAGGPDTQYF
.	TRBJ1-5	TRBD1	TRBV7-8	TGTGCCAGCAGTAGACAGGGCTCCTCCGGGGGGAAGCCCCAGCATTTT	CASSRQGSSGGKPQHF
.	TRBJ2-3	.	TRBV10-1	TGCGCCAGCAGGAGTTCGGTCAGCACAGATACGCAGTATTTT	CASRSSVSTDTQYF
.	TRBJ2-6	.	TRBV4-1	TGCGCCAGCAGCCCCTTGGTTGGTAAGCGTAACTCTGGGGCCAACGTCCTGACTTTC	CASSPLVGKRNSGANVLTF
few	TRBJ1-3	.	TRBV30	TGTGCCTGGAGTGTTTATAAGGGAGGAGGAAACACCATATATTTT	CAWSVYKGGGNTIYF
.	TRBJ1-6	.	TRBV9	TGTGCCAGCAGCGTAGGGGGGGGCCAAAATTCACCCCTCCACTTT	CASSVGGGQNSPLHF
.	TRBJ2-3	TRBD2	TRBV6-6	TGTGCCAGCAGTTACGGAGCGGGGGGCACAGATACGCAGTATTTT	CASSYGAGGTDTQYF
.	TRBJ1-1	.	TRBV25-1	TGTGCCAGCAGTGAATTGGGGAGAACAGGAGCCCTCGAAGCTTTCTTT	CASSELGRTGALEAFF
few	TRBJ1-5	.	TRBV6-6	TGTGCCAGCAGAGACAAGGCCTCCGGTCAGCCCCAGCATTTT	CASRDKASGQPQHF
.	TRBJ1-2	TRBD1	TRBV7-2	TGTGCCAGCAGCTCCCCCCCGGGACAGGGTCTCGGCTATGGCTACACCTTC	CASSSPPGQGLGYGYTF
.	TRBJ1-2	.	TRBV7-3	TGTGCCAGCAGCTTACTAGGGAACTATGGCTACACCTTC	CASSLLGNYGYTF
.	TRBJ2-7	.	TRBV27	TGTGCCAGCAGTCCAACCTGGGGGACGCTTACCTACGAGCAGTACTTC	CASSPTWGTLTYEQYF
.	TRBJ2-1	TRBD2	TRBV30	TGTGCCTGGAGTATTCTAGCGGGAGAGTACAATGAGCAGTTCTTC	CAWSILAGEYNEQFF
.	TRBJ2-1	.	TRBV5-4	TGTGCCAGCAGCTTGGGAGGGGGACGGGGGAATGAGCAGTTCTTC	CASSLGGGRGNEQFF
.	TRBJ2-7	.	TRBV27	TGTGCCAGCAGTTCTACAGGTAACGAGCAGTACTTC	CASSSTGNEQYF
once	TRBJ1-5	.	TRBV19	TGTGCCAGTAGTATGCGGAAGGATAGCAATCAGCCCCAGCATTTT	CASSMRKDSNQPQHF
.	TRBJ1-1	.	TRBV25-1	TGTGCCAGCAGTGCCTATTTGAACACTGAAGCTTTCTTT	CASSAYLNTEAFF
.	TRBJ1-5	.	TRBV7-9	TGTGCCAGCAGCTCTGACACAACTGGCAATCAGCCCCAGCATTTT	CASSSDTTGNQPQHF
.	TRBJ2-7	TRBD1	TRBV5-4	TGTGCCAGCAGCAAGCCGCCGGGACAGGGGTACGAGCAGTACTTC	CASSKPPGQGYEQYF
.	TRBJ2-2	.	TRBV10-3	TGTGCCATCCGCCCGGGTGGGACCGGGGAGCTGTTTTTT	CAIRPGGTGELFF
.	TRBJ2-2	TRBD2	TRBV7-9	TGTGCCAGCAGCTCGGGACTAGCGGGGGGAACGAACACCGGGGAGCTGTTTTTT	CASSSGLAGGTNTGELFF
.	TRBJ1-6	TRBD1	TRBV30	TGTGCCCGGACAGGTCGTGAGCGTAATTCACCCCTCCACTTT	CARTGRERNSPLHF
.	TRBJ1-5	.	TRBV18	TGTGCCAGCTCACCAAATACAGGGTTGGGGCAGCCCCAGCATTTT	CASSPNTGLGQPQHF
.	TRBJ2-5	.	TRBV5-1	TGCGCCAGCAGCTTGGGGGGGATTCTATCGGAGACCCAGTACTTC	CASSLGGILSETQYF
once	TRBJ1-2	.	TRBV10-2	TGCGCCAGCAGGCCCGGGACTATCGGCGACTATGGCTACACCTTC	CASRPGTIGDYGYTF
.	TRBJ1-6	.	TRBV2	TGTGCCAGCAGTGGGGCGGTACAGCGTAATTCACCCCTCCACTTT	CASSGAVQRNSPLHF
.	TRBJ2-3	.	TRBV6-5	TGTGCCAGCAACTCGGCAGAGCCCACAGATACGCAGTATTTT	CASNSAEPTDTQYF
.	TRBJ1-1	TRBD1	TRBV6-5	TGTGCCAGCAGTTGGACAGGGGGGAACACTGAAGCTTTCTTT	CASSWTGGNTEAFF
.	TRBJ1-4	.	TRBV9	TGTGCCAGCAGCGTAAGCGGTGCAACTAATGAAAAACTGTTTTTT	CASSVSGATNEKLFF
.	TRBJ1-6	TRBD1	TRBV7-2	TGTGCCAGCAGCTCGCGGACAGGAACCTATAATTCACCCCTCCACTTT	CASSSRTGTYNSPLHF
.	TRBJ2-7	.	TRBV11-3	TGTGCCAGCAGCTTAGGCGGATCCTCCTACGAGCAGTACTTC	CASSLGGSSYEQYF
.	TRBJ2-7	.	TRBV25-1	TGTGCCAGCGCCAGAGATTGGGAGCAGTACTTC	CASARDWEQYF
.	TRBJ1-4	.	TRBV5-4	TGTGCCAGCAGCCCGGCGGGGGACCCAACTAATGAAAAACTGTTTTTT	CASSPAGDPTNEKLFF
.	TRBJ1-2	.	TRBV7-8	TGTGCCAGCAGCTTCGACAACGCTGGGGCTTGGGGCTACACCTTC	CASSFDNAGAWGYTF
.	TRBJ1-5	.	TRBV6-1	TGTGCCAGCAAAACAGGACTCAATCAGCCCCAGCATTTT	CASKTGLNQPQHF
.	TRBJ2-3	TRBD2	TRBV5-4	TGTGCCAGCAGGGCTAGCGGCCGCACAGATACGCAGTATTTT	CASRASGRTDTQYF
few	TRBJ1-2	.	TRBV30	TGTGCCTGGACCCAGGGAGGAAACTATGGCTACACCTTC	CAWTQGGNYGYTF
.	TRBJ1-1	.	TRBV6-1	TGTGCCAGCCATCGAGTTGAAGGGGATGACACTGAAGCTTTCTTT	CASHRVEGDDTEAFF
.	TRBJ2-2	TRBD1	TRBV4-1	TGCGCCAGCAGCCGGGACAGGGGAGGGTCCGGGGAGCTGTTTTTT	CASSRDRGGSGELFF
.	TRBJ2-7	TRBD2	TRBV6-5	TGTGCCAGCAGTTACCCGACTAGCGGGGGGAAATACGAGCAGTACTTC	CASSYPTSGGKYEQYF